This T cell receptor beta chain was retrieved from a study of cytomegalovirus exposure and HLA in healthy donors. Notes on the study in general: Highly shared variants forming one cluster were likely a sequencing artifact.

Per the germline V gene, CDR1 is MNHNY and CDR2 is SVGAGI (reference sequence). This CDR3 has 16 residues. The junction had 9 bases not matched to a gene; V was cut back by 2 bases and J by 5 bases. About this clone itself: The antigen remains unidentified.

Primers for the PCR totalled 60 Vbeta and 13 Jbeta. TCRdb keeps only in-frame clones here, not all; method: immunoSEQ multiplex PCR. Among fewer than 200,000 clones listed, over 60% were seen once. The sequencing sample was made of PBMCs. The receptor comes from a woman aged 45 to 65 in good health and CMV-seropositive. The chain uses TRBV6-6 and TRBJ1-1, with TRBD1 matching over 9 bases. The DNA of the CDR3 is TGTGCCAGCAGTTACAGAATGGGACAGGGTGGTACTGAAGCTTTCTTT. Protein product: CASSYRMGQGGTEAFF.